This T cell receptor beta chain came from a study of blood T cell repertoires in COVID-19. At the level of the study: Sample material is recorded as cDNA or gDNA derived from T cells, B-cell-depleted T cells, or PBMCs.

Sequencing was performed with immunoSEQ multiplex PCR; in TCRdb, only in-frame clones are kept and a portion is missing. The sample records roughly 230,000 clones, 80% to 90% being singletons. This CDR3 comprises 14 residues. V was pared by 10 bases and J by 2 bases, with 18 bases between. The germline CDR1 and CDR2 sequences are ENHRY and SYGVKD. The chain has TRBV10-3 and TRBJ2-7, with D possibly being TRBD2 (6 bases). Source material: peripheral blood. The TCR was taken from a man aged 35 to 55 with active or convalescent COVID-19. As DNA, the CDR3 is TGTGCCACAGCGGGTGTCGATTTAACCTACGAGCAGTACTTC. Encoded protein: CATAGVDLTYEQYF.